These 6 T cell receptor beta chains share one sample of origin, sequenced in a study of blood T cell repertoires in COVID-19. TCRdb's table, derived via immunoSEQ multiplex PCR, lists solely in-frame clones and lacks some. The data hold fewer than 250,000 clones, with about 88% observed a single time. The material sequenced was peripheral blood. These receptors came from a woman aged 40-49 years who had recovered from COVID-19.

The rearrangement joins TRBV19 to TRBJ1-5, with D possibly TRBD1 on 6 matching bases. CDR1 and CDR2 from the germline V gene are LNHDA and SQIVND (reference sequence). Trimming removed 3 bases at V and 4 bases at J, with 10 bases between. This CDR3 contains 14 residues. The CDR3 DNA sequence: TGTGCCAGTAGTATTGGAACAGGGAATCAGCCCCAGCATTTT. It encodes CASSIGTGNQPQHF. Drawing the rest from reference TRBV19 and TRBJ1-5, the complete variable domain is DGGITQSPKYLFRKEGQNVTLSCEQNLNHDAMYWYRQDPGQGLRLIYYSQIVNDFQKGDIAEGYSVSREKKESFPLTVTSAQKNPTAFYLCASSIGTGNQPQHFGDGTRLSIL.

V gene TRBV5-8 combines with J gene TRBJ2-5; the match to TRBD1 covers 8 bases. The CDR3 spans 15 residues. CDR1 and CDR2 (germline): SGHTS, YDEGEE. With 3 bases clipped from V and 4 bases from J, the junction kept 8 bases outside the gene matches. CDR3 DNA: TGTGCCAGCAGCTCTGGACAGGGAGGTTTAGAGACCCAGTACTTC. It codes for CASSSGQGGLETQYF.

CDR3 region: CASSPQENSGNTIYF. In DNA, the CDR3 is TGCGCCAGCAGCCCACAGGAAAACTCTGGAAACACCATATATTTT. This rearrangement joins TRBV5-1 to TRBJ1-3; maybe TRBD1 (5 bases). There are 15 residues in the CDR3. Per the germline V gene, CDR1 is SGHRS and CDR2 is YFSETQ. V was shortened by 4 bases and J by 0 bases, with 11 bases between the two germline ends.

This clone was found a few times. The chain couples TRBV5-1 to TRBJ2-2; unclear D gene. V dropped 0 bases and J dropped 1 base, with 7 bases sitting between them. The CDR3 covers 15 residues. The germline gives CDR1 SGHRS, CDR2 YFSETQ. The CDR3 sequence: CASSLATMNTGELFF. The CDR3 nucleotides are TGCGCCAGCAGCTTGGCCACTATGAACACCGGGGAGCTGTTTTTT.

The CDR3 bases are TGTGCCAGCTCACCGGACAGGGCTGGGTCTGGGGCCAACGTCCTGACTTTC. Its protein is CASSPDRAGSGANVLTF. The chain links TRBV18 to TRBJ2-6; TRBD1 matches at 8 bases. The CDR3 length is 17 residues. The V and J ends lost 3 bases and 1 base, in that order; junction bases with no gene match: 5. Germline V gene data show CDR1 as KGHSH and CDR2 as LQKENI.

The rearrangement joins TRBV28 to TRBJ1-3; 7 bases match TRBD1. V shed 7 bases, J shed 3 bases, and the junction held 6 bases outside the gene matches. The CDR3 consists of 14 residues. CDR1 and CDR2 (germline): MDHEN, SYDVKM. The CDR3 DNA follows: TGTGCCAGCACCAAACAGGGGAGTGGAAACACCATATATTTT. Its protein is CASTKQGSGNTIYF.